Presented here are 13 T cell receptor beta chains from one specimen sequenced in a study of T-cell memory formation after mild COVID-19. Each CDR3 protein is one row after TCRdb ran MiXCR on the 5' RACE reads. Among 250,000 to 350,000 distinct CDR3 sequences listed, just under 20% were seen once. The specimen was PBMCs or a T cell subset sorted from them (not recorded which). These receptor sequences come from a man aged 18 to 29 who had mild COVID-19 (a few samples of this study predate the infection). Cell type and time point are not known.

This clonotype was seen just once. The chain recombines TRBV29-1 with TRBJ1-5; tentative D call: TRBD1 (5 bases). This CDR3 has 14 amino acids. Trimming removed 4 bases from V and 4 bases from J, with 14 bases in between. The germline CDR1 and CDR2 sequences are SQVTM and ANQGSEA. This CDR3 is CSVVAGPGNQPQHF. Here the CDR3 DNA reads TGCAGCGTTGTAGCAGGGCCGGGTAATCAGCCCCAGCATTTT.

This chain connects TRBV6-2 or TRBV6-3 to TRBJ2-7, with D unclear. From germline, CDR1 is MNHEY and CDR2 SVGEGT. The CDR3 length is 13 residues. Between the trimmed V and J ends, which lost 5 bases and 0 bases, there was a span of 8 bases. The CDR3 nucleotides are TGTGCCAGCAGTGCCAGTAGCTCCTACGAGCAGTACGTC. Its protein product is CASSASSSYEQYV.

The chain couples TRBV30 to TRBJ2-1; weak D call: TRBD2 (5 bases). Germline-derived CDR1 and CDR2 are GTSNPN and SVGIG (reference sequence). The CDR3 is 16 amino acids. Trimming left V 1 base short and J 0 bases short, with 13 bases between. This CDR3 is CAWSGGAESSYNEQFF. The CDR3 coding sequence is TGTGCCTGGAGTGGGGGAGCGGAGAGCTCCTACAATGAGCAGTTCTTC.

There are a few counts of this clonotype. This sequence joins TRBV19 and TRBJ2-3, with 12 bases matching TRBD2. Germline CDR1 and CDR2: LNHDA and SQIVND (reference sequence). V shed 0 bases, J shed 3 bases, and the junction held 4 bases outside the gene matches. CDR3 size: 17 residues. The CDR3 sequence: CASSIDPLAGGTDTQYF. CDR3 in DNA: TGTGCCAGTAGTATAGATCCCCTAGCGGGGGGGACAGATACGCAGTATTTT.

The chain carries TRBV15 and TRBJ2-5; 8 nucleotides line up with TRBD2. This CDR3 is built from 16 residues. Per the germline V gene, CDR1 is LNHNV and CDR2 is YYDKDF (reference sequence). The ends lost 0 bases at V and 2 bases at J; junction bases unmatched: 5. CDR3 sequence: CATSRDLRGAQETQYF. DNA for the CDR3: TGTGCCACCAGCAGAGATTTGCGGGGGGCTCAAGAGACCCAGTACTTC.

This chain uses TRBV10-3 with TRBJ1-3; no reliable D call. The CDR3 is 12 amino acids. CDR1 is ENHRY and CDR2 is SYGVKD in the germline V gene. The V end was cut by 7 bases, the J end by 0 bases, with 4 bases between. CDR3 nucleotide sequence: TGTGCCATCAAACGCTCTGGAAACACCATATATTTT. This gives the protein CAIKRSGNTIYF.

This clonotype was seen a handful of times. The J gene is TRBJ2-1, the V gene TRBV9, with 8 bases matching TRBD1. V trimming: 0 bases; J trimming: 9 bases; junction bases outside the gene matches: 8. The CDR3 is made up of 15 amino acids. Germline V CDR1 and CDR2: SGDLS, YYNGEE. The CDR3 region is CASSVAGTGNREQFF. CDR3 DNA sequence: TGTGCCAGCAGCGTAGCCGGGACAGGTAATCGTGAGCAGTTCTTC.

This chain connects TRBV7-9 to TRBJ1-1, with D tentatively TRBD1 (6 bases). Per the germline V gene, CDR1 is SEHNR and CDR2 is FQNEAQ (reference sequence). Trimming shortened V by 5 bases and J by 4 bases, and 17 bases separated the two germline ends. The CDR3 consists of 15 residues. The CDR3: CASSPGQGVSTEAFF. CDR3 sequence (DNA): TGTGCCAGCAGCCCGGGACAAGGGGTGAGCACTGAAGCTTTCTTT.

This clonotype turned up a few times. The J gene is TRBJ1-6, the V gene TRBV7-8; tentatively, D is TRBD1 (6 bases). CDR3 size: 14 residues. With 5 bases removed from V and 8 bases from J, the gap between germline ends came to 13 bases. Germline CDR1 reads SGHVS; CDR2 reads FQNEAQ. CDR3 sequence (DNA): TGTGCCAGCAGCGGGGGGGGGCATTATTCACCCCTCCACTTT. Its protein is CASSGGGHYSPLHF.

A few counts support this clonotype. The chain links TRBV7-2 to TRBJ2-5; 8 nucleotides match TRBD1. The CDR3 totals 14 residues. The ends lost 5 bases at V and 5 bases at J; junction bases unmatched: 7. Germline V gives CDR1 SGHTA, CDR2 FQGNSA. In nucleotides, the CDR3 is TGTGCCAGCAGCCTGGACAGGGTTGAGGAGACCCAGTACTTC. It translates to CASSLDRVEETQYF.

This clonotype was recorded once. The chain's CDR3 is CAGYRGGEQFF. As DNA, the CDR3 is TGTGCCGGTTACAGGGGGGGTGAGCAGTTCTTC. The V call is TRBV6-2 or TRBV6-3, the J call TRBJ2-1; D might be TRBD1 (8 bases). This CDR3 is built from 11 residues. V gave up 11 bases and J gave up 9 bases, with 14 bases separating them. Germline CDR1 is MNHEY and CDR2 is SVGEGT.

This clonotype was recorded a few times. The V gene is TRBV7-2, the J gene TRBJ2-2; D is uncertain. Germline CDR1 is SGHTA and CDR2 is FQGNSA. V was clipped by 2 bases and J by 6 bases, with 7 bases between them. The CDR3 sequence is 13 residues long. The CDR3 DNA sequence: TGTGCCAGCAGCTTAAGTGCGTCCGGGGAGCTGTTTTTT. Translation: CASSLSASGELFF.

This chain connects TRBV7-3 to TRBJ2-1; D might be TRBD1 or TRBD2, each matching 5 bases. V lost 5 bases, J lost 7 bases, and 15 bases lay in between. CDR3 size: 14 residues. Germline assignment: CDR1 SGHTA and CDR2 FQGTGA. CDR3 nucleotide sequence: TGTGCCAGCAGCCCCCCGGGCAGGGAGAATGAGCAGTTCTTC. Translated: CASSPPGRENEQFF.